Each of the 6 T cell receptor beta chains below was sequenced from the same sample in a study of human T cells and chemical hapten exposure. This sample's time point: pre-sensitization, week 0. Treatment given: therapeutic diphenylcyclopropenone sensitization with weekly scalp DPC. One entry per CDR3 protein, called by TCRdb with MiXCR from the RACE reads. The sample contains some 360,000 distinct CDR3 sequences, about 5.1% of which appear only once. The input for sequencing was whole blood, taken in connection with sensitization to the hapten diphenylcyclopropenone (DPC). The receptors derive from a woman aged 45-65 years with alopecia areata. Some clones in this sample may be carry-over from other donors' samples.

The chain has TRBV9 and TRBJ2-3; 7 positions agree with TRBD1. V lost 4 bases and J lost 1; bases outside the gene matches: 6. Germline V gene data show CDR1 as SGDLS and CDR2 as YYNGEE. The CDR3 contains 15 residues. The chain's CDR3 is CASSSSGTGTDTQYF. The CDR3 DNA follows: TGTGCCAGCAGCTCCTCCGGGACAGGCACAGATACGCAGTATTTT.

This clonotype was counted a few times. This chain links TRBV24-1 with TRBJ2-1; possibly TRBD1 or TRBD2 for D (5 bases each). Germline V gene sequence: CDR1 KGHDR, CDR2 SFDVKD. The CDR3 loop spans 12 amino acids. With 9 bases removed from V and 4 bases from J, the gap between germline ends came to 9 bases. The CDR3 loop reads CATEGSYNEQFF. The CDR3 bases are TGTGCCACCGAGGGGAGTTACAATGAGCAGTTCTTC.

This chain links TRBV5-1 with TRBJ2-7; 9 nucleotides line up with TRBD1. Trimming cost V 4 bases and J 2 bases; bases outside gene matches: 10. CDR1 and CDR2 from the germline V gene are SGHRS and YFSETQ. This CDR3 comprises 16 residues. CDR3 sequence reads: CASSRQGQGNAYEQYF. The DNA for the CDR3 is TGCGCCAGCAGCCGCCAGGGACAGGGTAACGCCTACGAGCAGTACTTC.

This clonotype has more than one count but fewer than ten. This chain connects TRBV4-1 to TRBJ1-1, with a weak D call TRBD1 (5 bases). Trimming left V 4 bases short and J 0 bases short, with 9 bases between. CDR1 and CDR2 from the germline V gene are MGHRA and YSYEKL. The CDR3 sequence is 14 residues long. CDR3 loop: CASSRDSVNTEAFF. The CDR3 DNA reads TGCGCCAGCAGCCGAGACAGTGTGAACACTGAAGCTTTCTTT.

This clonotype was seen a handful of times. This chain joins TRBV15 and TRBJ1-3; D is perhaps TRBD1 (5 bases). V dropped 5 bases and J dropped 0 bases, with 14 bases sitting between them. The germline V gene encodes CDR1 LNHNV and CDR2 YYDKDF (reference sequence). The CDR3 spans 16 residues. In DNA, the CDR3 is TGTGCCACCAGCCCCGCCGGGGACCCCTCTGGAAACACCATATATTTT. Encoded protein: CATSPAGDPSGNTIYF. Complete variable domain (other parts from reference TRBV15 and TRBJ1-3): DAMVIQNPRYQVTQFGKPVTLSCSQTLNHNVMYWYQQKSSQAPKLLFHYYDKDFNNEADTPDNFQSRRPNTSFCFLDIRSPGLGDTAMYLCATSPAGDPSGNTIYFGEGSWLTVV.

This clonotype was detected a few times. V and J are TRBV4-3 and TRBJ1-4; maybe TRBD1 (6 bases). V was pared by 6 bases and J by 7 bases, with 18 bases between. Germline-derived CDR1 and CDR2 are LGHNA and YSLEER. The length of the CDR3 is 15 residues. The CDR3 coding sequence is TGCGCCAGCAGGCCGGGAGGGGGTGAGGGTGAAAAACTGTTTTTT. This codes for CASRPGGGEGEKLFF.